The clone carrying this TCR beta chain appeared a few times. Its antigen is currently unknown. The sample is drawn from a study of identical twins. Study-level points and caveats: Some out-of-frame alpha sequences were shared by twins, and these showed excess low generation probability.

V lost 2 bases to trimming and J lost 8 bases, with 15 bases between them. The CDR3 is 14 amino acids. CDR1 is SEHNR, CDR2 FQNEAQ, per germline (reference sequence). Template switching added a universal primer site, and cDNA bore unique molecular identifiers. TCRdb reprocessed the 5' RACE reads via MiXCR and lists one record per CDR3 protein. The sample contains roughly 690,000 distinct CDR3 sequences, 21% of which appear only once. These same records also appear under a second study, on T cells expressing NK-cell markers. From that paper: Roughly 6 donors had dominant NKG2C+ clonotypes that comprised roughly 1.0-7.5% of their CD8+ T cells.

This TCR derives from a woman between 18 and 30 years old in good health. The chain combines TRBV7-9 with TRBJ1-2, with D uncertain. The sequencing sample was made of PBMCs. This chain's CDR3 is CASSLSYVPGGYTF. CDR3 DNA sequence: TGTGCCAGCAGCTTATCGTATGTTCCGGGGGGCTACACCTTC.